A single sample gave rise to the 26 T cell receptor beta chains below, sequenced in a study of B cell selection in AIRE deficiency. Sequencing used immunoSEQ multiplex PCR; TCRdb keeps in-frame clones, though not all of them. The data show about 26,000 clones, roughly 90% seen once. Regulatory T cells were sorted as CD4+CD25hiCD127low/negative. Sequenced material: CD4+CD25+ Tregs sorted from PBMCs. The receptors were gathered from a human donor in good health.

This rearrangement joins TRBV5-1 to TRBJ2-5; 12 nucleotides align to TRBD2. The germline CDR1 and CDR2 sequences are SGHRS and YFSETQ. CDR3 length equals 17 residues. V shed 1 base and J 6 bases; nucleotides not matched to a gene: 10. CDR3 amino acids: CASSLRLAGGPSKTQYF. In DNA form, the CDR3 reads TGCGCCAGCAGCTTGAGGCTAGCGGGGGGGCCGTCGAAGACCCAGTACTTC. Using reference TRBV5-1 and TRBJ2-5 for the parts outside the CDR3, the full variable domain is KAGVTQTPRYLIKTRGQQVTLSCSPISGHRSVSWYQQTPGQGLQFLFEYFSETQRNKGNFPGRFSGRQFSNSRSEMNVSTLELGDSALYLCASSLRLAGGPSKTQYFGPGTRLLVL.

The chain has TRBV5-6 and TRBJ2-1; TRBD2 is a possible D gene (5 bases). Deletions cut 1 base from V and 5 bases from J, with 13 bases between. This CDR3 spans 15 amino acids. Germline V gene data show CDR1 as SGHDT and CDR2 as YYEEEE. CDR3 amino acids: CASSLFRGGDNEQFF. The CDR3 DNA sequence: TGTGCCAGCAGCTTGTTCCGGGGTGGGGACAATGAGCAGTTCTTC.

The chain has TRBV18 and TRBJ1-5, with D hard to call. Germline V gives CDR1 KGHSH, CDR2 LQKENI. V was trimmed by 5 bases and J by 2 bases, leaving 13 bases between them. The CDR3 totals 15 residues. The chain's CDR3 is CASSTGASGNQPQHF. DNA of the CDR3: TGTGCCAGCTCAACGGGAGCCTCAGGCAATCAGCCCCAGCATTTT.

This clone was observed a handful of times. J is TRBJ1-1 and V is TRBV15; 8 bases align to TRBD1. This CDR3 has 15 residues. V trimming: 0 bases; J trimming: 6 bases; junction bases outside the gene matches: 6. Germline loops: CDR1 LNHNV, CDR2 YYDKDF (reference sequence). This CDR3 reads CATSREYRGEAEAFF. The CDR3 nucleotides read TGTGCCACCAGCAGAGAGTACAGGGGGGAGGCTGAAGCTTTCTTT.

The chain carries TRBV9 and TRBJ2-6, with D tentatively TRBD1 (5 bases). The CDR3 runs to 17 residues. Germline values: CDR1 SGDLS, CDR2 YYNGEE. The V end was cut by 0 bases, the J end by 3 bases, with 13 bases between. The CDR3 region is CASSVVSAGIGANVLTF. In nucleotides, the CDR3 is TGTGCCAGCAGCGTAGTATCGGCAGGGATTGGGGCCAACGTCCTGACTTTC. Together with reference TRBV9 and TRBJ2-6, the CDR3 gives the full variable domain: DSGVTQTPKHLITATGQRVTLRCSPRSGDLSVYWYQQSLDQGLQFLIQYYNGEERAKGNILERFSAQQFPDLHSELNLSSLELGDSALYFCASSVVSAGIGANVLTFGAGSRLTVL.

This clone is classed as medium-sized. J is TRBJ1-6 and V is TRBV28; 7 bases match TRBD1. CDR3 length: 15 residues. Losses at the gene ends were 4 bases for V and 7 bases for J; bases not matched to a gene: 7. Germline CDR1 MDHEN, CDR2 SYDVKM. The CDR3 region is CASSSPGQSNSPLHF. CDR3 nucleotides: TGTGCCAGCAGTTCTCCGGGACAGTCGAATTCACCCCTCCACTTT. Filled out from reference TRBV28 and TRBJ1-6, the complete variable domain reads DVKVTQSSRYLVKRTGEKVFLECVQDMDHENMFWYRQDPGLGLRLIYFSYDVKMKEKGDIPEGYSVSREKKERFSLILESASTNQTSMYLCASSSPGQSNSPLHFGNGTRLTVT.

The genes are TRBV7-2 and TRBJ2-7; 9 bases fit TRBD1. The CDR3 is 14 amino acids. V was pared by 1 base and J by 6 bases, with 4 bases of the junction left unmatched. The germline CDR1 and CDR2 sequences are SGHTA and FQGNSA. The DNA of the CDR3 is TGTGCCAGCAGCTTAGGGGGACAGGGAAGCGAGCAGTACTTC. This translates into CASSLGGQGSEQYF.

This clone has only one observation. This chain uses TRBV27 with TRBJ1-6, with 7 bases fitting TRBD1. Germline loops: CDR1 MNHEY, CDR2 SMNVEV (reference sequence). The CDR3 length is 16 residues. The J segment lost 8 bases and the V segment lost 8 bases, leaving 15 bases of the junction unmatched. Written as DNA, the CDR3 is TGTGCCAGCGCTACCCTACGAACAGGGGCGCATTCACCCCTCCACTTT. Translating gives CASATLRTGAHSPLHF.

This clone showed up just once. This sequence joins TRBV10-3 and TRBJ1-1; D gene unclear. The CDR3 sequence is 15 residues long. The germline V and J ends were trimmed by 3 bases and 0 bases, with 11 bases remaining between them. Germline CDR1 reads ENHRY; CDR2 reads SYGVKD. CDR3 in DNA: TGTGCCATCAGTGAAGGGTTAAGTGTGAACACTGAAGCTTTCTTT. As protein: CAISEGLSVNTEAFF.

This rearrangement joins TRBV10-3 to TRBJ2-2, with a possible D match to TRBD1 (6 bases). CDR3 size: 12 residues. The germline V gene encodes CDR1 ENHRY and CDR2 SYGVKD. The germline V and J ends were trimmed by 10 bases and 6 bases, with 12 bases remaining between them. CDR3 nucleotide sequence: TGTGCCACCTCGCAGGGGCCCGGGGAGCTGTTTTTT. Encoded protein: CATSQGPGELFF.

V and J are TRBV15 and TRBJ1-5; D is ambiguous. The CDR3 has 14 residues. V was pared by 1 base and J by 7 bases, with 11 bases between. Germline CDR1 and CDR2: LNHNV and YYDKDF (reference sequence). As DNA, the CDR3 is TGTGCCACCAGCAGAGTGGCGGCCGGCCAGCCCCAGCATTTT. It specifies CATSRVAAGQPQHF.

This clone was seen only once. The chain employs TRBV6-6 and TRBJ1-2, with 8 bases fitting TRBD1. CDR3 length equals 15 residues. Germline CDR1 is MNHNY and CDR2 is SVGAGI (reference sequence). With 5 bases clipped from V and 5 bases from J, the junction kept 10 bases outside the gene matches. The CDR3 nucleotides are TGTGCCAGCAGTACCCCGGACAGGGCTGGGTATGGCTACACCTTC. It is translated as CASSTPDRAGYGYTF.

Comments on this clone: An end of the junction does not agree with germline; a read error may underlie this. The V gene is TRBV4-1, the J gene TRBJ1-4; 7 positions agree with TRBD1. Looked up from germline, CDR1 is MGHRA and CDR2 is YSYEKL. The CDR3 runs 14 residues. CDR3 amino acids: CASSQDRAGEKLFF. CDR3 nucleotides: TGCGCCAGCAGTCAAGACAGGGCGGGGGAAAAACTGTTTTTT.

The rearrangement uses TRBV5-1 and TRBJ1-6, with 7 positions matching TRBD1. V lost 0 bases to trimming and J lost 9 bases; unmatched junction nucleotides: 6. Germline assignment: CDR1 SGHRS and CDR2 YFSETQ. The CDR3 is made up of 15 amino acids. This CDR3 reads CASSLDRGMSSPLHF. DNA of the CDR3: TGCGCCAGCAGCTTGGACAGGGGTATGAGTTCACCCCTCCACTTT. The full variable domain, in which reference TRBV5-1 and TRBJ1-6 provide the parts outside the CDR3, is KAGVTQTPRYLIKTRGQQVTLSCSPISGHRSVSWYQQTPGQGLQFLFEYFSETQRNKGNFPGRFSGRQFSNSRSEMNVSTLELGDSALYLCASSLDRGMSSPLHFGNGTRLTVT.

The count of this clone is one. The rearrangement uses TRBV28 and TRBJ1-2, with a tentative D call TRBD1 (6 bases). This CDR3 has 14 amino acids. V gave up 6 bases and J gave up 2 bases, with 13 bases separating them. The V gene's germline CDR1 is MDHEN and CDR2 SYDVKM. CDR3 sequence: CASRRGHRNYGYTF. The CDR3 DNA follows: TGTGCCAGCAGGAGGGGACACAGGAACTATGGCTACACCTTC.

This chain joins TRBV2 and TRBJ2-7; 8 nucleotides line up with TRBD1. This CDR3 has 12 residues. Trimming cost V 5 bases and J 3 bases; bases outside gene matches: 0. Germline CDR1 is SNHLY and CDR2 is FYNNEI. CDR3 nucleotide sequence: TGTGCCAGCAGTACAGGGGGCTACGAGCAGTACTTC. Its protein is CASSTGGYEQYF.

V usage is TRBV6-6 and J usage is TRBJ2-7; D is unresolved. V was clipped by 5 bases and J by 5 bases, with 10 bases between them. CDR1 and CDR2 (germline): MNHNY, SVGAGI (reference sequence). This CDR3 comprises 12 residues. The chain's CDR3 is CASSIGVNEQYF. The CDR3, as DNA: TGTGCCAGCAGTATTGGGGTTAACGAGCAGTACTTC.

The chain employs TRBV9 and TRBJ1-5, with TRBD1 matching 9 bases. The germline V gene encodes CDR1 SGDLS and CDR2 YYNGEE. Trimming took 3 bases from V and 5 from J; bases not matched to a gene: 3. The CDR3 length is 14 residues. The DNA for the CDR3 is TGTGCCAGCAGCGAGGGACAGGGTGATCAGCCCCAGCATTTT. Amino acid sequence: CASSEGQGDQPQHF.

This chain joins TRBV7-2 and TRBJ2-1, with D tentatively TRBD1 or TRBD2 (6 bases each). Per germline, CDR1 SGHTA and CDR2 FQGNSA. V was cut by 1 base and J by 7 bases, with 20 bases left in between. The CDR3 is 17 residues long. The CDR3 loop is CASSLVSGSGARNEQFF. CDR3 sequence (DNA): TGTGCCAGCAGCTTAGTGTCCGGTTCGGGGGCTCGGAATGAGCAGTTCTTC.

This chain joins TRBV18 and TRBJ2-1; the D call may be TRBD1 or TRBD2 (5 bases each). V gave up 3 bases and J gave up 7 bases, with 22 bases separating them. This CDR3 is built from 17 residues. Germline values: CDR1 KGHSH, CDR2 LQKENI. The CDR3 is CASSPDVGTRFRNEQFF. The CDR3 DNA sequence: TGTGCCAGCTCACCGGACGTTGGGACGCGGTTCAGGAATGAGCAGTTCTTC.

The chain combines TRBV27 with TRBJ2-7; unclear D gene. Germline V CDR1 and CDR2: MNHEY, SMNVEV (reference sequence). V shed 3 bases and J shed 2 bases, with 23 bases lying between them. The CDR3 is 18 residues long. CDR3 DNA: TGTGCCAGCAGTTTGAAACCCTCCTTTATATCCCCAACCTACGAGCAGTACTTC. It specifies CASSLKPSFISPTYEQYF.

Written as DNA, the CDR3 is TGCGCCAGCAGCTCCGGGACAGGGACCGGGGAGCTGTTTTTT. Its translation: CASSSGTGTGELFF. The gene calls are TRBV5-1 and TRBJ2-2, with 9 bases identical to TRBD1. The germline V gene encodes CDR1 SGHRS and CDR2 YFSETQ. The CDR3 extends over 14 amino acids. The junction had 2 bases not matched to a gene; V was cut back by 3 bases and J by 5 bases.

The V call is TRBV19, the J call TRBJ1-4; no definite D call. The CDR3 is made up of 13 amino acids. Trimming stripped 3 bases from V and 6 bases from J, with 8 bases between. Germline CDR1 and CDR2: LNHDA and SQIVND (reference sequence). The CDR3 loop reads CASSITADEKLFF. DNA for the CDR3: TGTGCCAGTAGTATTACCGCCGATGAAAAACTGTTTTTT.

The rearrangement joins TRBV5-4 to TRBJ2-5; D possibly corresponds to TRBD2 (6 bases). Between the trimmed V and J ends, which lost 0 bases and 4 bases, there was a span of 13 bases. The CDR3 length is 15 residues. Germline lookup yields CDR1 SGHNT and CDR2 YYREEE (reference sequence). CDR3 sequence: CASSLADIGGETQYF. For the CDR3, the DNA is TGTGCCAGCAGCTTGGCGGACATCGGGGGAGAGACCCAGTACTTC. The full variable domain, its missing parts supplied by reference TRBV5-4 and TRBJ2-5, is ETGVTQSPTHLIKTRGQQVTLRCSSQSGHNTVSWYQQALGQGPQFIFQYYREEENGRGNFPPRFSGLQFPNYSSELNVNALELDDSALYLCASSLADIGGETQYFGPGTRLLVL.

This sequence joins TRBV28 and TRBJ1-2, with D unclear. The CDR3 covers 13 residues. The germline V gene has CDR1 MDHEN and CDR2 SYDVKM. Trimming took off 3 bases at V and 0 bases at J, with 5 bases between the two ends. The CDR3 DNA is TGTGCCAGCAGTTTGACCTCTAACTATGGCTACACCTTC. It yields the protein CASSLTSNYGYTF.

The chain uses TRBV6-6 and TRBJ1-5; a possible D gene is TRBD1 (6 bases). The V gene's germline CDR1 is MNHNY and CDR2 SVGAGI (reference sequence). CDR3 length: 13 residues. The germline V and J ends were trimmed by 6 bases and 4 bases, with 10 bases remaining between them. The CDR3 sequence: CASSSGQNQPQHF. Written as DNA, the CDR3 is TGTGCCAGCAGCTCCGGACAGAATCAGCCCCAGCATTTT.